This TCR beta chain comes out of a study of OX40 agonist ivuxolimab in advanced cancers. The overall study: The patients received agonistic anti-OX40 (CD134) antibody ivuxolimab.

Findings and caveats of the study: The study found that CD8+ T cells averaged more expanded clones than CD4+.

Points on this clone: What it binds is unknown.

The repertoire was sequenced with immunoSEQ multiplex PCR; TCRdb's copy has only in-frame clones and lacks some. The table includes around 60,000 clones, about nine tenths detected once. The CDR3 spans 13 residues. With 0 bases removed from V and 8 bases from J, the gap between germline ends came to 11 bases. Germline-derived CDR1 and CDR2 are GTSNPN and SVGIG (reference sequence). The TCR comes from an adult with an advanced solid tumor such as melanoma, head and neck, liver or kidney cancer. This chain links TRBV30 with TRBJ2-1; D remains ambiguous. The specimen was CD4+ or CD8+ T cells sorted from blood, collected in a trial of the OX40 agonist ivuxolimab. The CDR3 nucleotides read TGTGCCTGGAGTGTCCCCTTTGGTGATGAGCAGTTCTTC. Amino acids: CAWSVPFGDEQFF.